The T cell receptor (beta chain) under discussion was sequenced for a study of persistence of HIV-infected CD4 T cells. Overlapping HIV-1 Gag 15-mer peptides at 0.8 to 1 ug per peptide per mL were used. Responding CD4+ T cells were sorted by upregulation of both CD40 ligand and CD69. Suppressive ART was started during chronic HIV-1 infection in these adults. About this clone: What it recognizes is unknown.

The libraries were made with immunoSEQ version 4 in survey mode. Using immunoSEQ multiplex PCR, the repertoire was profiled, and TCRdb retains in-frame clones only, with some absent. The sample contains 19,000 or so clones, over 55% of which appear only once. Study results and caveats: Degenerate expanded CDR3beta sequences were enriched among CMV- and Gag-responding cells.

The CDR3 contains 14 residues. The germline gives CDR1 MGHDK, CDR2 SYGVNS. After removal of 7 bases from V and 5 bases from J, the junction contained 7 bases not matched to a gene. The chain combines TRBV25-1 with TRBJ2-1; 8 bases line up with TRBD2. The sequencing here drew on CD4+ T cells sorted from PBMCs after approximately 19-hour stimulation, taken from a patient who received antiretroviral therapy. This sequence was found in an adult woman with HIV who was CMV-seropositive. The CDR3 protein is CASNGLAHHNEQFF. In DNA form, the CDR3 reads TGTGCCAGCAACGGACTAGCACATCACAATGAGCAGTTCTTC.